This T cell receptor beta chain was obtained from a study of radiation and T cells in renal cell carcinoma. At the level of the study: Nephrectomy followed 15 Gy stereotactic body radiation by 4 weeks.

Time point meaning: blood 2 weeks post-SBRT. Treatment described: 15 Gy SBRT to primary tumor, nephrectomy 4 weeks later. The CDR3 is 13 residues long. Germline CDR1 is MNHNY and CDR2 is SVGAGI (reference sequence). V was shortened by 7 bases and J by 2 bases, with 9 bases between the two germline ends. Clones were sequenced by immunoSEQ multiplex PCR, and TCRdb holds only the in-frame ones, with some missing. The sample consists of 150,000 to 180,000 clones, roughly 87% of them appearing once. The rearrangement joins TRBV6-6 to TRBJ1-5; no clear D. The sample in question was blood, obtained from a patient whose treatment included radiotherapy and nephrectomy. This receptor was obtained from a woman aged 50 to 60 with renal cell carcinoma. CDR3 sequence (DNA): TGTGCCAGCAAGGAGGGAGGCAATCAGCCCCAGCATTTT. This encodes CASKEGGNQPQHF.